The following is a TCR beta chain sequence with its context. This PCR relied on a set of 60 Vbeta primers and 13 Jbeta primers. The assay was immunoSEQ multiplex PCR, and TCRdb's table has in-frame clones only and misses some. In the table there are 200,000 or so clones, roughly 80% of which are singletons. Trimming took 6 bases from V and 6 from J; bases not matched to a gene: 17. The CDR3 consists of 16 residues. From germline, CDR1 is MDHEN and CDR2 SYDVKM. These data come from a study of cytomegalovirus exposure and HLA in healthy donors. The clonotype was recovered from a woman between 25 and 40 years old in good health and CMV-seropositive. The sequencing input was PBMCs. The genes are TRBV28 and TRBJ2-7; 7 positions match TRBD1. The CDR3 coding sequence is TGTGCCAGCAGGGGGCCTCGACAGGGTGGGTTTGCCGAGCAGTACTTC. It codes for CASRGPRQGGFAEQYF.